This T cell receptor (beta chain) comes out of a study of STAT5B mutations in CD4+ large granular lymphocyte leukemia. The ends lost 6 bases at V and 3 bases at J; junction bases unmatched: 5. Per the germline V gene, CDR1 is MNHEY and CDR2 is SVGAGI. CDR3 length: 14 residues. Assay used: immunoSEQ multiplex PCR; TCRdb lists only in-frame clones, some missing. In the table there are fewer than 35,000 clones, roughly 70% of which are singletons. The gene calls are TRBV6-5 and TRBJ1-5; TRBD1 agrees at 7 bases. This sequence was found in a human donor in good health. The sample comprised CD4+ T cells from blood buffy coats. CDR3 in amino acids: CASRMTGNNQPQHF. The CDR3 DNA follows: TGTGCCAGCAGAATGACAGGGAACAATCAGCCCCAGCATTTT.